Each of the 2 T cell receptor beta chains below was sequenced from the same sample in a study of T cells expressing NK-cell markers. Each CDR3 protein gets one entry in TCRdb, which reprocessed the 5' RACE reads and gives no DNA. Reported are some 410,000 distinct CDR3 sequences; the ten largest clones contain roughly 7.2%. Sequencing was performed on blood T cells: a sorted CD56 or NKG2C T cell subset, CD4+ or CD8+ T cells, or bulk PBMC T cells (not recorded which). The receptors here all came from a woman aged 18-70 years in good health.

This rearrangement joins TRBV7-8 to TRBJ2-3; TCRdb reports TRBD2, a call that lacks DNA to check it against. The CDR3 spans 12 residues. Germline-derived CDR1 and CDR2 are SGHVS and FQNEAQ. The CDR3 loop is CASSLAGREGYF.

This chain connects TRBV20-1 to TRBJ2-3; TCRdb's assignment of TRBD2 cannot be checked, as there is no DNA. This CDR3 has 14 residues. CDR1 DFQATT and CDR2 SNEGSKA come from the germline V gene (reference sequence). CDR3 region: CSASGGRAADTQYF.